The entry below gives a single TCR beta chain sequence along with its context. This clonotype was seen more than once but under ten times. Its specific antigen is unknown. Per-base qualities were not stored, and no clone one base away is much larger. The sample belongs to a study of T cells in Graves' hyperthyroidism and ophthalmopathy (dated by TCRdb to about 2019). Regarding the research as a whole: A discovery cohort of about 100 patients, 43 with Graves' ophthalmopathy and about 60 with stable Graves' hyperthyroidism, was used to find distinguishing TCR V-J signatures. An independent validation cohort of under 20 hyperthyroidism patients and about 16 patients who later progressed to ophthalmopathy tested prospective prediction of ophthalmopathy. For training and testing, the 80 to 100 patients in the discovery cohort were randomly divided in a 7:3 ratio. In addition, the study compared T-cell repertoires in thyroid tissue and in blood from roughly 6 Graves' hyperthyroidism patients. Once sampling was done, hyperthyroidism patients were given methimazole at a starting dose of 30 mg daily, whereas ophthalmopathy patients were given high-dose intravenous methylprednisolone. TCR Vbeta CDR3 sequencing of approximately 140 peripheral blood samples (43 ophthalmopathy, 75 to 85 hyperthyroidism and roughly 17 progressor patients) is reported in the paper. The investigation overall reported the following: No statistical method was used to set the sample size in advance, and investigators knew the group allocation. In cross-validation, a model built on a 13 V-J signature told ophthalmopathy apart from stable hyperthyroidism with 87.88% sensitivity and approximately 81% specificity, and in testing the same model reached 80%/75%. Most expanded thyroid clonotypes (frequency above 0.001) were also detected in blood, a finding suggesting that blood repertoires may reflect thyroid immune responses. During validation, the model predicted progression to ophthalmopathy a median of around six months ahead of onset, with almost 71% sensitivity and about 75% specificity.

For CDR1 and CDR2, the germline V gene (reference sequence) lists PRHDT and FYEKMQ. Including the terminal cysteine and phenylalanine, the CDR3 comprises 12 residues. Only the CDR3 DNA stays, 36 bases, in frame from base 1. After removal of 10 bases from V and 5 bases from J, the junction retains 6 bases not matched to a gene. Exclusion was applied to patients with uncontrolled infections, other autoimmune diseases, pregnancy or lactation. Diagnoses were based on clinical symptoms, serum thyroxine and TRAb, thyroid ultrasound and orbital computed tomography. Trizol reagent was used to extract total RNA, and RNA quality was then checked on an Agilent 2100 Bioanalyzer. TCR beta CDR3 regions were amplified from RNA transcripts. For the first round of RT-PCR on the TCR CDR3, the HTBI primer set was used together with the Qiagen OneStep RT-PCR kit. Libraries were constructed in a second round of multiplex PCR, after which size selection and purification were performed. Paired-end sequencing of the libraries was performed with 100 bp reads on an Illumina HiSeq2000. Regarding the original processing steps: Raw data were processed with SOAPnuke, discarding reads with adapters, uncalled bases, mean Phred below 15, or no exact constant-primer or identifier match. High-quality paired reads were merged with COPE v1.2.5, and unique nucleotide sequences were defined as clonotypes. MiTCR v1.1 was used to align clonotypes to the IMGT TRBV, TRBD and TRBJ reference segments. Analysis was restricted to V-J combinations with a frequency above 0.0001, which covered roughly 99% of repertoires. The TCS score was defined as F50 (clonal expansion) divided by E x V (chaos), with BLOSUM62-based TCRdist calculated between CDR3 peptides within each V-J. Welch's t-statistics and random forest reduced around 520 V-J features to 13, which were used in a naive Bayes classifier (R e1071). The Morisita-Horn index was used to measure how similar the thyroid and blood repertoires were. TCRdb's own reprocessing of the public reads used fastp at Q25 and MiXCR and kept productive beta chains. Records with the same CDR3 protein are collapsed into one entry carrying the most frequent genes and DNA. Clone size and V and J calls follow TCRdb, not the original study. The table for this sample lists over 650,000 distinct CDR3 sequences; just under 45% of them were counted only once. Clones ranked in the top ten supply about 7.2% of the sample.

Recombination linked TRBV13 to TRBJ2-5, with TRBD1 matching 8 junction bases. The specimen was peripheral blood or thyroid tissue (not recorded which). The receptor comes from an adult man with Graves' disease, either hyperthyroidism or ophthalmopathy (not recorded which). The CDR3 region reads CATTGAVETQYF. The sequenced DNA is TGTGCCACGACAGGGGCCGTCGAGACCCAGTACTTC. The entire variable domain, with the stretches around the CDR3 drawn from the reference TRBV13 and TRBJ2-5 proteins, is AAGVIQSPRHLIKEKRETATLKCYPIPRHDTVYWYQQGPGQDPQFLISFYEKMQSDKGSIPDRFSAQQFSDYHSELNMSSLELGDSALYFCATTGAVETQYFGPGTRLLVL.